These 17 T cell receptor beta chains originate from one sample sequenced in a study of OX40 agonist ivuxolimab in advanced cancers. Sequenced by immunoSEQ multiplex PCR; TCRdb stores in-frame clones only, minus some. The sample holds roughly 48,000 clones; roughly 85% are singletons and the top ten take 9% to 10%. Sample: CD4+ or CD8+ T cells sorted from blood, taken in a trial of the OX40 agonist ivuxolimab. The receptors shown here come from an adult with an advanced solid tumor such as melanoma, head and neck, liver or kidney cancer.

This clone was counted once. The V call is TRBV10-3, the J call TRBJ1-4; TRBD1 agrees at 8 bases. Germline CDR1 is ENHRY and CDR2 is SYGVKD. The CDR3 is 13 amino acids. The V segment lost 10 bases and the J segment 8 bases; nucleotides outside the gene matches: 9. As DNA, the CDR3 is TGTGCCACCTCAGGGGGCAAAGGGGAAAAACTGTTTTTT. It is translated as CATSGGKGEKLFF.

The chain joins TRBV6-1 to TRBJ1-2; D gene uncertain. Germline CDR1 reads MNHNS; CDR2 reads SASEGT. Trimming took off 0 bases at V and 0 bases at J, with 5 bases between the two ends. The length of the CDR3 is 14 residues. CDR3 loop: CASSEAVSNYGYTF. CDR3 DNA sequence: TGTGCCAGCAGTGAAGCAGTCTCTAACTATGGCTACACCTTC.

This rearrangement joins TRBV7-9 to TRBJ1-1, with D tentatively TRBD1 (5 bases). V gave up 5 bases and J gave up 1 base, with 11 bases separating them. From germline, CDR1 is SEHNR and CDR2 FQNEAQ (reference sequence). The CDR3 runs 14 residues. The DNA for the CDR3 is TGTGCCAGCAGCCCCGGACACTCGAACACTGAAGCTTTCTTT. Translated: CASSPGHSNTEAFF.

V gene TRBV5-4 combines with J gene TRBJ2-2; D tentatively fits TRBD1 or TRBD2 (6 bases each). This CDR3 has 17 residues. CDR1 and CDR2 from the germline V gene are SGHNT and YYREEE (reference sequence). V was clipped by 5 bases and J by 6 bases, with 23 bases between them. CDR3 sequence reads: CASSGQMGAGSAGELFF. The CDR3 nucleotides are TGTGCCAGCAGTGGACAAATGGGGGCGGGATCGGCCGGGGAGCTGTTTTTT.

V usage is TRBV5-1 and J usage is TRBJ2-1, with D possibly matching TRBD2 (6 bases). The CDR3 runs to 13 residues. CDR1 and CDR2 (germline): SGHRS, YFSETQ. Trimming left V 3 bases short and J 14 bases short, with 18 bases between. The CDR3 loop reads CASSSRNPGEKFF. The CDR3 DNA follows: TGCGCCAGCAGCTCGCGAAACCCGGGGGAGAAGTTCTTC.

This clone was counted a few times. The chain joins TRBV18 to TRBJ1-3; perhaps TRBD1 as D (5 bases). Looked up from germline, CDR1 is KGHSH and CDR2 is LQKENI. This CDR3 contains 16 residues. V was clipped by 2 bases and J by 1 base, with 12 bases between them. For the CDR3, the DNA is TGTGCCAGCTCACCAACGACAGATACTTCTGGAAACACCATATATTTT. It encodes CASSPTTDTSGNTIYF.

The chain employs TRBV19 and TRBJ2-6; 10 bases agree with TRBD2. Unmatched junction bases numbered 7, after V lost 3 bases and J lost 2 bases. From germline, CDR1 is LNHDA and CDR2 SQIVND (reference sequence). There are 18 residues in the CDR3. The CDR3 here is CASSIPGLAGAGANVLTF. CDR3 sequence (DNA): TGTGCCAGTAGTATCCCCGGCCTAGCGGGAGCTGGGGCCAACGTCCTGACTTTC.

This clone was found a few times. In nucleotides, the CDR3 is TGTGCCACCATGGGCGGGTTAGTCACAGATACGCAGTATTTT. Translated, it gives CATMGGLVTDTQYF. The chain uses TRBV2 and TRBJ2-3, with D tentatively TRBD2 (5 bases). V was shortened by 10 bases and J by 2 bases, with 16 bases between the two germline ends. Germline-derived CDR1 and CDR2 are SNHLY and FYNNEI. This CDR3 has 14 amino acids.

The CDR3 region is CASSSRPGTSQYTGELFF. Here the CDR3 DNA reads TGTGCCAGCAGCTCGAGGCCCGGGACTAGCCAATACACCGGGGAGCTGTTTTTT. This chain links TRBV5-6 with TRBJ2-2, with 9 bases that match TRBD2. Trimming at V came to 3 bases and at J to 3 bases, leaving 12 bases not matched to a gene. Per germline, CDR1 SGHDT and CDR2 YYEEEE. CDR3 size: 18 residues.

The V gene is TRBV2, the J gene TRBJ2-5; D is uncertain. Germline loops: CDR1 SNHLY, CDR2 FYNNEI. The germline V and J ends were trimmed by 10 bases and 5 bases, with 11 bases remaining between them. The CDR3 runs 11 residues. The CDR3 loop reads CAINQGETQYF. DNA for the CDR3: TGTGCCATCAACCAAGGGGAGACCCAGTACTTC.

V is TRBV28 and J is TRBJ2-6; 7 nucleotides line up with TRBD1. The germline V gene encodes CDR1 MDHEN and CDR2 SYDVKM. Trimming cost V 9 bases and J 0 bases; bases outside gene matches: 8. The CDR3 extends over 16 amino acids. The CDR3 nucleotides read TGTGCCAGTCGGGAACAGGGGCTCTCTGGGGCCAACGTCCTGACTTTC. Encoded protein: CASREQGLSGANVLTF.

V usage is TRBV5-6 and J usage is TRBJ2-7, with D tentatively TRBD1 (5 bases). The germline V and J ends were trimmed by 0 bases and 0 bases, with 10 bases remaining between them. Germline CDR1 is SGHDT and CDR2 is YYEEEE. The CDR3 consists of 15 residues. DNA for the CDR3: TGTGCCAGCAGCTTGGGCAGGGCTAGCTCCTACGAGCAGTACTTC. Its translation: CASSLGRASSYEQYF.

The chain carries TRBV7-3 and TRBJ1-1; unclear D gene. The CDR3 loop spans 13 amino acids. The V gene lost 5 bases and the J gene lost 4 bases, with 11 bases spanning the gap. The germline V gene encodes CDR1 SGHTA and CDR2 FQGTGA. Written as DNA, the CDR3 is TGTGCCAGCAGCCCTTCATGGGGCACTGAAGCTTTCTTT. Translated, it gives CASSPSWGTEAFF.

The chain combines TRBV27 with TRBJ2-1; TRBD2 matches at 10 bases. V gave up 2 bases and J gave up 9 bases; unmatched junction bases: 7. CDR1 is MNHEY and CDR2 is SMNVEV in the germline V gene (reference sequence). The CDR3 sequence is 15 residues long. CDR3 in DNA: TGTGCCAGCAGTTTAGCGCTAGCGGGAGTATCTGAGCAGTTCTTC. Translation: CASSLALAGVSEQFF.

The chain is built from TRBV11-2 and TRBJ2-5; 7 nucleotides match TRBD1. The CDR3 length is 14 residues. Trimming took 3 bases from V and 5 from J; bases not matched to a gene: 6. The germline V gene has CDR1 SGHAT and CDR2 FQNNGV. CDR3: CASSLDRNTETQYF. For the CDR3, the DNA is TGTGCCAGCAGCTTGGACAGGAATACGGAGACCCAGTACTTC.

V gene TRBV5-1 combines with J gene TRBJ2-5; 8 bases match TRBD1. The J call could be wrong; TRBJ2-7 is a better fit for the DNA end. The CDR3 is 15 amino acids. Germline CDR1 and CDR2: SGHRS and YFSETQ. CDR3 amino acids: CASSLVLQGGNEQYF. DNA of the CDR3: TGCGCCAGCAGCTTGGTTTTACAGGGGGGCAACGAGCAGTACTTC.

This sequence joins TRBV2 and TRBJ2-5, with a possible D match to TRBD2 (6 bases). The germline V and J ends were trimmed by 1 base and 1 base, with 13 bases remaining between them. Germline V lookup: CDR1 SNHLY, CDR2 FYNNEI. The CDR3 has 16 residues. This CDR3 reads CASSEEGGAFQETQYF. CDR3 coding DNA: TGTGCCAGCAGTGAAGAGGGCGGGGCCTTCCAAGAGACCCAGTACTTC.